This T cell receptor (beta chain) was sequenced in a study of Tregs in tolerant kidney transplant recipients. Unstimulated Tregs (CD4+CD25+CD127-) and CD4+CD25- non-Tregs were sorted from PBMCs. Data came from immunoSEQ multiplex PCR; TCRdb stores just in-frame clones and leaves some out. The sample contains some 70,000 clones, about nine tenths of which appear only once. This clone appeared once. Its antigen remains unknown. Study outcomes and limitations: Some patients' samples used different primers over time, so nucleotide sequences weren't comparable. Findings come from small patient numbers and require larger validation.

V was clipped by 9 bases and J by 5 bases, with 14 bases between them. Germline V gene data show CDR1 as MNHNS and CDR2 as SASEGT. This CDR3 contains 12 residues. The starting material was CD8+ T cells from blood, obtained before the transplant. The rearrangement links TRBV6-1 to TRBJ2-7, with a tentative D call TRBD1 (5 bases). The sequence derives from a human donor who received a combined kidney and bone marrow transplant. Written as DNA, the CDR3 is TGTGCCAGTTTTGGGGCACGGGACGAGCAGTACTTC. It translates to CASFGARDEQYF.